Listed below are T cell receptor beta chains from one sample, sequenced in a study of T-cell reconstitution after alpha-beta-depleted transplantation in children. TCRdb independently ran MiXCR on the PCR reads; one entry per CDR3 protein. The sample holds 120,000 to 150,000 distinct CDR3 sequences, about 9% seen once. This sample comprised PBMCs, mostly from graft donor cells, obtained 180 days after TCRalphabeta/CD19-depleted stem cell transplant. The source of these receptors is a female patient aged 2-9 years who had a stem cell transplant for congenital amegakaryocytic thrombocytopenia, so the T cells may come from the graft donor. Each CDR3 is given with its conserved first and last residue. A D gene is named only where the DNA matches it firmly. Clone sizes are given selectively: once, few, many, or a class where the clone is expanded.

CDR3: CASSYKGGFDQYF
DNA: TGCGCCAGCAGTTACAAGGGGGGATTCGACCAGTACTTC
D: -
J: TRBJ2-7
V: TRBV5-1
size: -

CDR3: CSAFSDPNTEAFF
DNA: TGCAGTGCTTTCAGTGATCCGAACACTGAAGCTTTCTTT
D: -
J: TRBJ1-1
V: TRBV20-1
size: -

CDR3: CASKKDRGSTDTQYF
DNA: TGTGCCAGCAAAAAAGACAGGGGGTCAACAGATACGCAGTATTTT
D: TRBD1
J: TRBJ2-3
V: TRBV6-1
size: many

CDR3: CSACRAGRTDTQYF
DNA: TGCAGTGCTTGTCGGGCGGGGCGCACAGATACGCAGTATTTT
D: -
J: TRBJ2-3
V: TRBV20-1
size: many

CDR3: CASSFLAGWTYNEQFF
DNA: TGTGCCAGCAGCTTCCTAGCGGGGTGGACCTACAATGAGCAGTTCTTC
D: TRBD2
J: TRBJ2-1
V: TRBV11-2
size: -

CDR3: CSARGGQATGTEAFF
DNA: TGCAGTGCTAGGGGGGGACAGGCGACGGGGACTGAAGCTTTCTTT
D: TRBD1
J: TRBJ1-1
V: TRBV20-1
size: many

CDR3: CASSIALRSLYEQYF
DNA: TGTGCCAGTAGTATAGCCCTTCGCAGCCTCTACGAGCAGTACTTC
D: -
J: TRBJ2-7
V: TRBV19
size: -

CDR3: CASSLRGTYNSPLHF
DNA: TGCGCCAGCAGCCTCAGAGGGACCTATAATTCACCCCTCCACTTT
D: -
J: TRBJ1-6
V: TRBV5-1
size: -

CDR3: CASSPVLAATYNEQFF
DNA: TGTGCCAGCAGCCCGGTGCTAGCTGCAACCTACAATGAGCAGTTCTTC
D: -
J: TRBJ2-1
V: TRBV5-6
size: many

CDR3: CASSRTPGGGYTF
DNA: TGTGCCAGCAGTAGGACTCCAGGAGGCGGCTACACCTTC
D: -
J: TRBJ1-2
V: TRBV6-1
size: -

CDR3: CASSQGLTNTEAFF
DNA: TGTGCCAGCAGCCAAGGGCTAACCAACACTGAAGCTTTCTTT
D: -
J: TRBJ1-1
V: TRBV3-1
size: few

CDR3: CASSLQSPSGNTIYF
DNA: TGCGCCAGCAGCCTACAAAGCCCCTCTGGAAACACCATATATTTT
D: -
J: TRBJ1-3
V: TRBV5-1
size: many

CDR3: CASSLGPDRGPADTQYF
DNA: TGTGCCAGCAGCTTAGGCCCAGACAGGGGCCCGGCAGATACGCAGTATTTT
D: TRBD1
J: TRBJ2-3
V: TRBV7-2
size: many

CDR3: CASSLEGGLAASYEQYF
DNA: TGTGCCAGCAGCCTGGAAGGGGGACTAGCGGCCTCCTACGAGCAGTACTTC
D: TRBD2
J: TRBJ2-7
V: TRBV7-8
size: -

CDR3: CASSSWETQYF
DNA: TGTGCCAGCAGCTCTTGGGAGACCCAGTACTTC
D: -
J: TRBJ2-5
V: TRBV11-2
size: many

CDR3: CASSSGLAGLTDTQYF
DNA: TGCGCCAGCAGCTCCGGACTAGCGGGTCTCACAGATACGCAGTATTTT
D: TRBD2
J: TRBJ2-3
V: TRBV10-1
size: -

CDR3: CASSFRGGRDNEQFF
DNA: TGTGCCAGCAGCTTTCGTGGGGGCAGGGACAATGAGCAGTTCTTC
D: -
J: TRBJ2-1
V: TRBV11-2
size: -

CDR3: CASSPGLRREQYF
DNA: TGTGCCAGCAGTCCGGGACTGAGAAGAGAGCAGTACTTC
D: -
J: TRBJ2-7
V: TRBV2
size: many